The 5 T cell receptor beta chains reported below all come from one sample, sequenced in a study of blood T cell repertoires in COVID-19. Produced via immunoSEQ multiplex PCR; TCRdb's table is partial and in-frame only. The repertoire holds 120,000 or so clones, with roughly 82% as singletons. What was sequenced was peripheral blood. These receptors all come from a woman aged 55-75 years with acute or convalescent COVID-19.

The chain employs TRBV20-1 and TRBJ2-7; no reliable D call. Germline V gene sequence: CDR1 DFQATT, CDR2 SNEGSKA (reference sequence). V lost 3 bases and J lost 9, with 15 bases in between. This CDR3 is 12 amino acids long. The CDR3 spells CSASAQPPRQYF. The CDR3 bases are TGCAGTGCTAGTGCACAGCCCCCTCGGCAGTACTTC.

The chain is built from TRBV7-9 and TRBJ1-2; a weak D match, TRBD1 (6 bases). Trimming left V 5 bases short and J 7 bases short, with 17 bases between. CDR3 length equals 14 residues. Germline CDR1 reads SEHNR; CDR2 reads FQNEAQ (reference sequence). The CDR3 sequence is CASSPSTGSLGYTF. In DNA, the CDR3 is TGTGCCAGCAGCCCCAGTACAGGGTCACTTGGCTACACCTTC.

This chain joins TRBV7-3 and TRBJ1-1; D is perhaps TRBD1 (5 bases). CDR1 and CDR2 (germline): SGHTA, FQGTGA. The CDR3 has 13 residues. Trimming removed 0 bases from V and 4 bases from J, with 6 bases in between. In nucleotides, the CDR3 is TGTGCCAGCAGCTTAACGGGGCCCACTGAAGCTTTCTTT. Its protein product is CASSLTGPTEAFF.

This clone appeared a single time. The genes are TRBV27 and TRBJ1-1; D is uncertain. In germline, CDR1 is MNHEY, CDR2 SMNVEV (reference sequence). The CDR3 extends over 14 amino acids. The V gene lost 6 bases and the J gene lost 0 bases, with 11 bases spanning the gap. The chain's CDR3 is CASSLTEMNTEAFF. The CDR3 DNA is TGTGCCAGCAGCTTAACAGAGATGAACACTGAAGCTTTCTTT.

V is TRBV2 and J is TRBJ2-5, with D possibly being TRBD2 (6 bases). The germline gives CDR1 SNHLY, CDR2 FYNNEI. The CDR3 is 16 amino acids. Trimming stripped 6 bases from V and 2 bases from J, with 19 bases between. The CDR3 loop is CASSLGPGTQQETQYF. In DNA form, the CDR3 reads TGTGCCAGCAGCCTTGGACCCGGGACTCAACAAGAGACCCAGTACTTC.